This record looks at one T cell receptor (beta chain) sequence and its context. This CDR3 spans 14 amino acids. Trimming cost V 5 bases and J 7 bases, with 17 bases left between them. The germline V gene encodes CDR1 SEHNR and CDR2 FQNEAQ (reference sequence). The data are from a study of T cells in Graves' hyperthyroidism and ophthalmopathy. Study details: Peripheral blood was obtained at initial diagnosis, preceding any treatment.

Template material for amplifying TCR beta CDR3 regions consisted of RNA transcripts. HTBI primers drove first-round RT-PCR of the TCR CDR3. A single record per CDR3 protein comes from TCRdb applying MiXCR to the multiplex PCR reads. The data hold roughly 180,000 distinct CDR3 sequences, with about 17% observed a single time. The source of this sequence is a woman between 45 and 60 years old with Graves' hyperthyroidism. J is TRBJ1-1 and V is TRBV7-9; possible D gene TRBD1, 6 bases. The sample taken for sequencing was blood. This CDR3 is CASSPRGGGDEAFF. In DNA form, the CDR3 reads TGTGCCAGCAGCCCCCGAGGGGGTGGAGATGAAGCTTTCTTT. Together with reference TRBV7-9 and TRBJ1-1, the CDR3 gives the full variable domain: DTGVSQNPRHKITKRGQNVTFRCDPISEHNRLYWYRQTLGQGPEFLTYFQNEAQLEKSRLLSDRFSAERPKGSFSTLEIQRTEQGDSAMYLCASSPRGGGDEAFFGQGTRLTVV.